This TCR beta chain is drawn from a study of pediatric ulcerative colitis. Study-level findings and limits: Compared with controls, ulcerative colitis showed greater blood-rectum clone sharing. This repertoire reflects total lymphocytes rather than subpopulations like regulatory T cells.

Sequencing was at survey level. Only in-frame clones appear in the TCRdb table, and some are missing; sequencing was by immunoSEQ multiplex PCR. The data show 55,000 to 65,000 clones, around 80% seen once. This clone has only a few counts. Its matching antigen is unknown. Trimming stripped 2 bases from V and 4 bases from J, with 6 bases between. CDR1 SNHLY and CDR2 FYNNEI come from the germline V gene. CDR3 size: 12 residues. The sequenced material came from blood. This TCR came from a boy between 10 and 17 years old with moderate ulcerative colitis. The V gene is TRBV2, the J gene TRBJ2-7, with D uncertain. The CDR3 region is CASSESSYEQYF. DNA of the CDR3: TGTGCCAGCAGTGAAAGTTCTTACGAGCAGTACTTC. Together with reference TRBV2 and TRBJ2-7, the CDR3 gives the full variable domain: EPEVTQTPSHQVTQMGQEVILRCVPISNHLYFYWYRQILGQKVEFLVSFYNNEISEKSEIFDDQFSVERPDGSNFTLKIRSTKLEDSAMYFCASSESSYEQYFGPGTRLTVT.